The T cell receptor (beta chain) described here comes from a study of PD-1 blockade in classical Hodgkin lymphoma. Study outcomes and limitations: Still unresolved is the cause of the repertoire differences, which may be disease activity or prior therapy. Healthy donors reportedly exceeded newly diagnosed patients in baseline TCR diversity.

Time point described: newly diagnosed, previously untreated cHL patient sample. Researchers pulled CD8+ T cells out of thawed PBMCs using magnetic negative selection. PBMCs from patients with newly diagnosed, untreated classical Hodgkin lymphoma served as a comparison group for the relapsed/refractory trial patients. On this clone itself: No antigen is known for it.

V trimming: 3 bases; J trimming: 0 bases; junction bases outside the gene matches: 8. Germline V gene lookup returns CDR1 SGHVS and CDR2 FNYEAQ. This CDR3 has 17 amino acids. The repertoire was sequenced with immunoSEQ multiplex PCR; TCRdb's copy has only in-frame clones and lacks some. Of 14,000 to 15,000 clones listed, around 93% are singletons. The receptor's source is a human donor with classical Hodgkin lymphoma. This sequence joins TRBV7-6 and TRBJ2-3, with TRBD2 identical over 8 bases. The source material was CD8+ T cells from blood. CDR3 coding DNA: TGTGCCAGCAGCTTTAGCCCACTAGCGGCTAGCACAGATACGCAGTATTTT. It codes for CASSFSPLAASTDTQYF.